Included here is one TCR beta chain sequence, with context. Its cognate antigen is unknown. The CDR3 runs to 15 residues. The germline V gene has CDR1 MNHEY and CDR2 SMNVEV (reference sequence). The V and J ends lost 5 bases and 8 bases respectively, with 20 bases between them. These data come from a study of cytomegalovirus exposure and HLA in healthy donors. Study findings and constraints: CMV antigen specificity of a few CMV-associated chains was confirmed in vitro. According to reports, the classifier identified cytomegalovirus status with high specificity and sensitivity. Rare TCR sequences dominated, though some public TCRs recurred in many donors.

Sequencing used immunoSEQ multiplex PCR; TCRdb keeps in-frame clones, though not all of them. Here the sample spans about 250,000 clones, about 88% being singletons. Sample: PBMCs. This sequence originates from a man aged 18-30 years in good health and CMV-seropositive. The V gene is TRBV27, the J gene TRBJ2-3; D tentatively reads TRBD1 or TRBD2 (5 bases each). CDR3 in amino acids: CASSPRDGYLGTQYF. The CDR3 nucleotides read TGTGCCAGCAGTCCCCGGGACGGCTACCTGGGTACGCAGTATTTT.